One sample yielded the 13 T cell receptor beta chains listed below, sequenced in a study of regulatory T cells in long-lasting Graves disease. Sequencing libraries for TCR beta were prepared with iRepertoire HTBI primers and Arm-PCR of CDR3 regions. TCRdb processed the multiplex PCR reads anew with MiXCR; each CDR3 protein has one entry. The table has 350,000 to 450,000 distinct CDR3 sequences, about a sixth seen once. The time point: newly diagnosed GD, antithyroid drugs for less than 3 months. Researchers made the TCR library from RNA that was extracted from PBMCs. These data were likewise used in another study, on T cells in Graves' hyperthyroidism and ophthalmopathy.

Sequenced material: peripheral blood mononuclear cells (PBMCs), taken at new diagnosis, from a patient treated with antithyroid drugs. These receptors all come from a man aged 40-49 years with Graves disease.

The CDR3 spells CASSVVEAFF. DNA for the CDR3: TGTGCCAGCAGCGTGGTTGAAGCTTTCTTT. This rearrangement joins TRBV7-9 to TRBJ1-1; D gene uncertain. This CDR3 spans 10 amino acids. The germline V and J ends were trimmed by 5 bases and 7 bases, with 5 bases remaining between them. CDR1 and CDR2 (germline): SEHNR, FQNEAQ (reference sequence).

This sequence joins TRBV6-1 and TRBJ1-1, with D tentatively TRBD1 (5 bases). Germline lookup yields CDR1 MNHNS and CDR2 SASEGT. Trimming took off 2 bases at V and 5 bases at J, with 9 bases between the two ends. CDR3 length equals 13 residues. The CDR3 protein is CASSERGFTEAFF. The CDR3 coding sequence is TGTGCCAGCAGTGAACGGGGGTTTACTGAAGCTTTCTTT.

There are a few counts of this clonotype. The chain joins TRBV10-3 to TRBJ2-1, with D possibly matching TRBD1 (5 bases). The V and J ends lost 5 bases and 6 bases respectively, with 17 bases between them. Germline CDR1 reads ENHRY; CDR2 reads SYGVKD. This CDR3 is 15 amino acids long. The DNA of the CDR3 is TGTGCCATCAGTAGTCAGACAGCCTTTTCCAATGAGCAGTTCTTC. Residues: CAISSQTAFSNEQFF.

The rearrangement joins TRBV19 to TRBJ2-3; the D gene is possibly TRBD1 (5 bases). Trimming pared 6 bases from V and 1 base from J, leaving 11 bases between. This CDR3 is 14 amino acids long. CDR1 is LNHDA, CDR2 SQIVND, per germline (reference sequence). CDR3 region: CASRELGGTDTQYF. DNA of the CDR3: TGTGCCAGTAGGGAGCTAGGGGGCACAGATACGCAGTATTTT.

This clonotype showed up just a few times. The chain couples TRBV7-2 to TRBJ2-3, with D maybe TRBD2 (6 bases). V lost 2 bases and J lost 5, with 11 bases in between. The CDR3 contains 14 residues. Germline V CDR1 and CDR2: SGHTA, FQGNSA. The DNA of the CDR3 is TGTGCCAGCAGCTTAAAAGCTAGCGAAGATACGCAGTATTTT. Translating gives CASSLKASEDTQYF.

The chain recombines TRBV10-3 with TRBJ2-7, with D possibly called TRBD1 or TRBD2 (5 bases each). With 5 bases removed from V and 3 bases from J, the gap between germline ends came to 11 bases. CDR3 length equals 13 residues. The germline V gene has CDR1 ENHRY and CDR2 SYGVKD. CDR3 nucleotide sequence: TGTGCCATCAGTCCGGGACCCGGCTACGAGCAGTACTTC. Its protein product is CAISPGPGYEQYF.

This clonotype was recorded many times. The rearrangement uses TRBV12-3 or TRBV12-4 and TRBJ1-6, with TRBD1 matching over 8 bases. The J segment lost 8 bases and the V segment lost 3 bases, leaving 3 bases of the junction unmatched. The CDR3 length is 14 residues. CDR3: CASSFQGADSPLHF. The CDR3 DNA follows: TGTGCCAGCAGTTTCCAGGGGGCTGATTCACCCCTCCACTTT.

The table lists this clonotype with many counts. The chain uses TRBV5-1 and TRBJ2-1; D uncertain. The CDR3 has 13 amino acids. The germline gives CDR1 SGHRS, CDR2 YFSETQ. Between the trimmed V and J ends, which lost 0 bases and 4 bases, there was a span of 5 bases. The CDR3 nucleotides read TGCGCCAGCAGCTTGGGGGTTTACAATGAGCAGTTCTTC. It yields the protein CASSLGVYNEQFF.

This clonotype came up many times. The J gene is TRBJ2-7, the V gene TRBV12-3 or TRBV12-4; possible D gene TRBD1, 6 bases. There are 16 residues in the CDR3. Trimming shortened V by 1 base and J by 2 bases, and 15 bases separated the two germline ends. The CDR3 bases are TGTGCCAGCAGTTTAGGGGGATACAGGGTCCCCTACGAGCAGTACTTC. Protein product: CASSLGGYRVPYEQYF.

This clonotype appeared a few times. The V call is TRBV30, the J call TRBJ2-2; possible D gene TRBD2, 6 bases. The germline CDR1 and CDR2 sequences are GTSNPN and SVGIG (reference sequence). The CDR3 is 15 amino acids. Trimming stripped 5 bases from V and 6 bases from J, with 19 bases between. This CDR3 is CAWGGTVLVSGELFF. The CDR3 DNA reads TGTGCCTGGGGGGGGACGGTTCTTGTGTCCGGGGAGCTGTTTTTT.

The V and J genes are TRBV29-1 and TRBJ2-4; D unclear. Trimming took off 2 bases at V and 15 bases at J, with 5 bases between the two ends. CDR3 size: 8 residues. CDR1 and CDR2 (germline): SQVTM, ANQGSEA. Here the CDR3 DNA reads TGCAGCGTTGAATTGGGGTACTTC. Translating it yields CSVELGYF.

Ten or more counts support this clonotype. The chain employs TRBV4-3 and TRBJ2-1, with a weak D call TRBD2 (5 bases). CDR1 and CDR2 (germline): LGHNA, YSLEER. CDR3 length: 15 residues. Between the trimmed V and J ends, which lost 4 bases and 1 base, there was a span of 11 bases. The CDR3 loop is CASSRLSASYNEQFF. The CDR3 DNA reads TGCGCCAGCAGCCGGCTTAGCGCGTCCTACAATGAGCAGTTCTTC.

This rearrangement joins TRBV25-1 to TRBJ2-1; D possibly corresponds to TRBD2 (6 bases). Trimming cost V 6 bases and J 10 bases, with 7 bases left between them. The CDR3 is made up of 10 amino acids. Germline V gives CDR1 MGHDK, CDR2 SYGVNS. The CDR3 reads CASRGREQFF. The CDR3 region has the DNA TGTGCCAGCAGAGGGAGGGAGCAGTTCTTC.